This T cell receptor (beta chain) came from a study of T-cell reconstitution after alpha-beta-depleted transplantation in children. Findings of the study overall: Some patients owed their high day-60 TCRbeta diversity to surviving recipient T cells and thymic progenitors. From newly produced T cells came most of the T-cell counts and diversity one year after transplant. Reportedly, only several hundred clones from non-depleted graft cells drove alpha-beta T-cell counts at about two months.

Unique molecular identifiers were incorporated during preparation of the TCRbeta library. A single record per CDR3 protein comes from TCRdb applying MiXCR to the PCR reads. The table records over 150,000 distinct CDR3 sequences, about 7% of them present only once. CDR3 length: 16 amino acids. Germline CDR1 is MDHEN and CDR2 is SYDVKM. Unmatched junction bases numbered 10, after V lost 6 bases and J lost 6 bases. This clonotype was counted ten times or more. What it binds is not known. The chain has TRBV28 and TRBJ2-1; 11 bases agree with TRBD1. The source is a boy under 10 years old with acute lymphoblastic leukemia, due to receive a stem cell transplant. The source material was PBMCs, sampled before TCRalphabeta/CD19-depleted stem cell transplant. The chain's CDR3 is CASSTFGQGASNEQFF. The CDR3 DNA reads as TGTGCCAGCAGCACCTTCGGACAGGGGGCTAGCAATGAGCAGTTCTTC.